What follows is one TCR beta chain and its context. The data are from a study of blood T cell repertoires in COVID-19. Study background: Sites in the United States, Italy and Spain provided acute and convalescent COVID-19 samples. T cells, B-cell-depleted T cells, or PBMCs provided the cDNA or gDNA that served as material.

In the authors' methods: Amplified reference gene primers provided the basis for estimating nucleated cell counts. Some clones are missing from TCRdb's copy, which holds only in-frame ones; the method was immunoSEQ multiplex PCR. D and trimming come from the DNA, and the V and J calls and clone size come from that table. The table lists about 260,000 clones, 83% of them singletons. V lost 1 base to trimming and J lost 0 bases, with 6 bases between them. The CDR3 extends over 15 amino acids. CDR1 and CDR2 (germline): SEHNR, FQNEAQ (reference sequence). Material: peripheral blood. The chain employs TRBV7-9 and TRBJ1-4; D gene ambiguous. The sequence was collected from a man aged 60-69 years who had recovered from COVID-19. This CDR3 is CASSLGATTNEKLFF. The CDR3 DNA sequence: TGTGCCAGCAGCTTAGGGGCAACAACTAATGAAAAACTGTTTTTT.